These T cell receptor beta chains were read from a single sample in a study of blood T cell repertoires in COVID-19. Here immunoSEQ multiplex PCR was the method, and the copy in TCRdb shows in-frame clones only, minus some. Here the sample spans about 300,000 clones, 86% being singletons. Sequenced material: peripheral blood. These receptors originate from a woman aged 45-65 years with acute or convalescent COVID-19. Both conserved end residues are part of each CDR3. D genes are given only for firm matches. Size tells how often a clone was seen (once, few, many) or the class of an expanded clone, and some rows leave it out.

clone_size: NA; j_call: TRBJ1-1; v_call: TRBV12-3/TRBV12-4; d_call: NA; cdr3_nt: TGTGCCAGCAGCCCTTTTATGAACACTGAAGCTTTCTTT; cdr3_aa: CASSPFMNTEAFF
clone_size: NA; j_call: TRBJ2-1; v_call: TRBV9; d_call: NA; cdr3_nt: TGTGCCAGCAGCGCCCGACTAGTCAATGAGCAGTTCTTC; cdr3_aa: CASSARLVNEQFF
clone_size: once; j_call: TRBJ2-7; v_call: TRBV7-2; d_call: TRBD2; cdr3_nt: TGTGCCAGCAGCTTAGTGCAATGGGGGAGGGCCAACTACGAGCAGTACTTC; cdr3_aa: CASSLVQWGRANYEQYF
clone_size: NA; j_call: TRBJ2-5; v_call: TRBV5-1; d_call: TRBD2; cdr3_nt: TGCGCCAGCAGCCTCCACAAAAGTGGACTAGCGGGAGGTGGGGAGACCCAGTACTTC; cdr3_aa: CASSLHKSGLAGGGETQYF
clone_size: NA; j_call: TRBJ1-5; v_call: TRBV7-2; d_call: NA; cdr3_nt: TGTGCCAGCAGCTTAGGGGGCGGCGATCAGCCCCAGCATTTT; cdr3_aa: CASSLGGGDQPQHF
clone_size: NA; j_call: TRBJ2-7; v_call: TRBV5-1; d_call: TRBD2; cdr3_nt: TGCGCCAGCAGCTTGGGTTTTCGGTCTAGCGGGAGGGGAACCTACGAGCAGTACTTC; cdr3_aa: CASSLGFRSSGRGTYEQYF
clone_size: once; j_call: TRBJ2-5; v_call: TRBV7-6; d_call: NA; cdr3_nt: TGTGCCAGCAGCTTAGGGTTTGGCGGACAAGAGACCCAGTACTTC; cdr3_aa: CASSLGFGGQETQYF
clone_size: few; j_call: TRBJ1-5; v_call: TRBV7-2; d_call: NA; cdr3_nt: TGTGCCAGCAGCTTACAGGGTTCCGGGCAGCCCCAGCATTTT; cdr3_aa: CASSLQGSGQPQHF
clone_size: NA; j_call: TRBJ1-5; v_call: TRBV30; d_call: TRBD1; cdr3_nt: TGTGCCTGCACGGGACAGGGAAGTCAGCCCCAGCATTTT; cdr3_aa: CACTGQGSQPQHF
clone_size: NA; j_call: TRBJ2-3; v_call: TRBV24-1; d_call: NA; cdr3_nt: TGTGCCACCAGGGGGACGGGAGCAGATACGCAGTATTTT; cdr3_aa: CATRGTGADTQYF
clone_size: NA; j_call: TRBJ1-4; v_call: TRBV27; d_call: NA; cdr3_nt: TGTGCCAGCAGTTTATTCTTTTCGACATATGGTGAAAAACTGTTTTTT; cdr3_aa: CASSLFFSTYGEKLFF
clone_size: NA; j_call: TRBJ1-2; v_call: TRBV18; d_call: TRBD1; cdr3_nt: TGTGCCAGCTCACGACAGGGTGAGGGCACCTTC; cdr3_aa: CASSRQGEGTF
clone_size: few; j_call: TRBJ1-3; v_call: TRBV7-2; d_call: NA; cdr3_nt: TGTGCCAGCAGCTTAGCGCGGGGGGCTGGAAACACCATATATTTT; cdr3_aa: CASSLARGAGNTIYF